This T cell receptor (beta chain) was documented in a study of T cell responses to AZD1222 COVID-19 vaccine. Overall study findings and caveats: Sampled repertoires all dated from after the peak T cell response. The study found vaccine-associated CD4 TCRs spanning spike, dominant at 160-218 and 743-854.

The CDR3 has 13 amino acids. The trim removed 7 bases at V and 5 bases at J, leaving 6 bases unmatched. The germline V gene encodes CDR1 MNHEY and CDR2 SVGAGI. Measured with immunoSEQ multiplex PCR; TCRdb has only the in-frame clones, and not every one. The table includes 90,000 to 150,000 clones, about nine tenths detected once. With regard to this clone: Its antigen is not identified.

The sequencing here drew on peripheral blood, taken on day 0 of AZD1222 vaccination. This receptor was identified in an adult in good health. This sequence joins TRBV6-5 and TRBJ2-5, with 8 bases aligning to TRBD1. CDR3 protein: CASTRQGWETQYF. CDR3 bases: TGTGCCAGCACCAGACAGGGGTGGGAGACCCAGTACTTC.